Listed below are T cell receptor beta chains from one sample, sequenced in a study of OX40 agonist ivuxolimab in advanced cancers. Only in-frame clones appear in the TCRdb table, and some are missing; sequencing was by immunoSEQ multiplex PCR. The top ten clones hold roughly 22% of a sample with tens of thousands of clones, 86% of them seen once. The sequenced sample was CD4+ or CD8+ T cells sorted from blood, obtained in a trial of the OX40 agonist ivuxolimab. Receptor source: an adult with an advanced solid tumor such as melanoma, head and neck, liver or kidney cancer. CDR3s include the opening cysteine and the closing phenylalanine or tryptophan. Size values are once, few and many counts, or a class for expanded clones, and some rows have none.

J gene	clone size	V gene	CDR3 protein
TRBJ1-6	-	TRBV9	CASSPHRDSPLHF
TRBJ2-3	few	TRBV15	CATSREEETDTQYF
TRBJ2-5	once	TRBV4-1	CASSQGDAVGQYF
TRBJ2-3	-	TRBV5-1	CASSLAGLAGTDTQYF
TRBJ2-3	-	TRBV7-8	CASSPNPSGYTDTQYF
TRBJ2-3	-	TRBV13	CASSLVGTSGGDTQYF
TRBJ1-2	-	TRBV13	CASSQQRGSYGYTF
TRBJ1-3	-	TRBV25-1	CASSAVQTSGNTIYF
TRBJ2-1	-	TRBV11-2	CASSLVPSGGYEQFF
TRBJ2-3	once	TRBV5-1	CASTYSGADTQYF
TRBJ1-2	-	TRBV6-1	CASSEDVTSYGYTF
TRBJ2-7	-	TRBV7-3	CASSPLAGSPYEQYF
TRBJ1-3	-	TRBV7-2	CASSLGFTAGNTIYF
TRBJ1-4	many	TRBV6-5	CASSWDRGEEKLFF
TRBJ1-6	-	TRBV4-1	CASTSGPSGSPLHF
TRBJ2-2	-	TRBV6-4	CASSTGRDTGELFF
TRBJ2-5	once	TRBV4-3	CASSPRLSQETQYF
TRBJ2-1	-	TRBV11-2	CASSLLGAGDRFF
TRBJ1-1	few	TRBV7-9	CASSPGPLEAFF
TRBJ2-6	-	TRBV9	CASRDSFSGANVLTF
TRBJ1-2	-	TRBV28	CATTGTGGARYYGYTF
TRBJ1-3	-	TRBV6-1	CASRLLHSSGNTIYF
TRBJ1-2	-	TRBV9	CASSPGLAVYGYTF
TRBJ1-2	-	TRBV10-2	CASSERGPNYGYTF
TRBJ2-3	-	TRBV19	CASSLQGIDTQYF
TRBJ1-6	-	TRBV4-1	CASSPSNTGSPLHF
TRBJ1-4	-	TRBV4-3	CASSQDQIAQGGEKLFF
TRBJ1-1	-	TRBV5-4	CASSGPGRTDLMDTEAFF
TRBJ2-7	large	TRBV4-2	CASSQESSEEQYF
TRBJ2-1	-	TRBV19	CASSIGQGTYNEQFF
TRBJ2-3	-	TRBV5-5	CASNTGGVGPDTQYF
TRBJ2-2	-	TRBV4-1	CASSLRLNTGELFF